A selection of T cell receptor beta chains follows, all from one sample in a study of CD8 T cells in Susac syndrome. Via MiXCR, TCRdb re-called the immunoSEQ multiplex PCR reads, giving one row per CDR3 protein. Seen here are about 210,000 distinct CDR3 sequences, 95% observed once, and the top ten hold 0.085% to 0.1%. The specimen was CD4+ T cells from PBMCs. The receptor source for this set is a human donor with multiple sclerosis. CDR3s include the opening cysteine and the closing phenylalanine or tryptophan. Each record gives: J gene, V gene, D gene, CDR3 protein. The D gene is left open where the match is weak.

>TRBJ1-4|TRBV2|NA
CASSRTGTNEKLFF
>TRBJ2-3|TRBV18|NA
CASSAWESTDTQYF
>TRBJ2-7|TRBV4-2|NA
CASSEGKSYEQYF
>TRBJ2-7|TRBV2|TRBD1
CASSDEMTGYYEQYF
>TRBJ2-7|TRBV5-1|NA
CASSLGQSPSYEQYF
>TRBJ2-1|TRBV19|NA
CASSLGSPPSREQFF
>TRBJ2-5|TRBV28|NA
CASSLGDRTVGETQYF
>TRBJ2-7|TRBV7-3|NA
CASSQIRSPTGINEQYF
>TRBJ1-3|TRBV30|TRBD1
CAFDRDRNTIYF
>TRBJ2-7|TRBV28|TRBD2
CASRGSLGSGSYEQYF
>TRBJ2-3|TRBV6-5|TRBD2
CASSYGRDAGTDTQYF
>TRBJ2-1|TRBV13|NA
CASSHLWSQPYNEQFF
>TRBJ2-4|TRBV5-6|TRBD1
CASSSTGSHIQYF
>TRBJ2-2|TRBV19|NA
CASTLGGANTGELFF
>TRBJ2-1|TRBV29-1|NA
CSVDGRLRGADEQFF
>TRBJ2-2|TRBV29-1|TRBD1
CSVDGDRQSGELFF
>TRBJ2-3|TRBV9|NA
CASSVDGPPDTQYF
>TRBJ2-7|TRBV3-1|TRBD1
CASSQTTGYEQYF
>TRBJ2-2|TRBV5-1|NA
CASSFRGANTGELFF
>TRBJ2-7|TRBV10-3|NA
CAISDTRNPYEQYF
>TRBJ1-1|TRBV2|NA
CASILTVSEAFF
>TRBJ2-3|TRBV19|NA
CASSEQRRYTDTQYF
>TRBJ2-2|TRBV3-1|TRBD1
CASSPRQGAGTGELFF
>TRBJ1-1|TRBV6-5|NA
CASMHRVATEAFF
>TRBJ1-2|TRBV20-1|NA
CSARRPPGMGLDYGYTF
>TRBJ2-1|TRBV12-3/TRBV12-4|NA
CASSLGRAHEQFF
>TRBJ2-5|TRBV4-2|NA
CASSQDGEETQYF
>TRBJ2-1|TRBV24-1|NA
CATSDFVQGGLNEQFF
>TRBJ2-7|TRBV12-3/TRBV12-4|TRBD1
CASSLRQGLYEQYF
>TRBJ1-6|TRBV20-1|NA
CSASTSNSPLHF
>TRBJ1-2|TRBV12-3/TRBV12-4|NA
CASSSHTYGYTF
>TRBJ2-1|TRBV2|NA
CASHQTLAGNEQFF
>TRBJ2-7|TRBV6-5|NA
CASSYSNGGRGYEQYF
>TRBJ2-1|TRBV20-1|NA
CSARQAGPSSYNEQFF
>TRBJ2-3|TRBV5-1|TRBD2
CASTQSGSTDTQYF
>TRBJ2-7|TRBV20-1|TRBD2
CSALRSGPSSYEQYF
>TRBJ2-5|TRBV6-5|TRBD2
CASSYASGGAGVTQYF
>TRBJ2-6|TRBV29-1|NA
CSALGLSESSGANVLTF
>TRBJ2-3|TRBV29-1|NA
CTAGFDTQYF
>TRBJ2-7|TRBV5-1|NA
CASSRDAVSYEQYF
>TRBJ2-7|TRBV3-1|TRBD2
CASSHRTSGDEQYF
>TRBJ2-7|TRBV20-1|NA
CSARDPGPPYEQYF
>TRBJ1-6|TRBV23-1|NA
CASSHHRLGGGSPLHF
>TRBJ2-7|TRBV20-1|NA
CSARASTRVYEQYF
>TRBJ2-3|TRBV10-3|NA
CAISEGGRGTDTQYF
>TRBJ2-1|TRBV30|NA
CAWDIPSNEQFF
>TRBJ2-3|TRBV19|NA
CASSPGTSTDTQYF
>TRBJ2-5|TRBV24-1|TRBD1
CATSEGQNWQETQYF
>TRBJ2-7|TRBV3-1|TRBD2
CASSNTGGPGEQYF
>TRBJ2-5|TRBV4-2|NA
CASSQVIRAQQTQYF